This record covers a single T cell receptor (beta chain). Its matching antigen is unknown. The junction does not match germline at one end; this may be a read error. The PCR had 60 Vbeta and 13 Jbeta primers. The protocol was immunoSEQ multiplex PCR, while the TCRdb copy is restricted to in-frame clones and leaves out a portion. The sample contains 150,000 to 200,000 clones, roughly 80% of which appear only once. Germline-derived CDR1 and CDR2 are SNHLY and FYNNEI. This CDR3 has 14 residues. The sample originates from a study of cytomegalovirus exposure and HLA in healthy donors. Whole-study results and caveats: Association of a missense DCLRE1C variant with TCR beta V- and J-gene trimming was reported in a later analysis. The presence/absence work took it that sequencing depth was about the same across donors.

The sample consisted of PBMCs. This clonotype originated in a man aged 50 or older in good health and CMV-seropositive. The rearrangement uses TRBV2 and TRBJ2-3, with 7 bases identical to TRBD2. CDR3 sequence reads: CASNLREGTDTQYF. The CDR3 DNA is TGTGCAAGCAATCTTCGGGAGGGCACAGATACGCAGTATTTT. Using reference TRBV2 and TRBJ2-3 for the parts outside the CDR3, the full variable domain is EPEVTQTPSHQVTQMGQEVILRCVPISNHLYFYWYRQILGQKVEFLVSFYNNEISEKSEIFDDQFSVERPDGSNFTLKIRSTKLEDSAMYFCASNLREGTDTQYFGPGTRLTVL.